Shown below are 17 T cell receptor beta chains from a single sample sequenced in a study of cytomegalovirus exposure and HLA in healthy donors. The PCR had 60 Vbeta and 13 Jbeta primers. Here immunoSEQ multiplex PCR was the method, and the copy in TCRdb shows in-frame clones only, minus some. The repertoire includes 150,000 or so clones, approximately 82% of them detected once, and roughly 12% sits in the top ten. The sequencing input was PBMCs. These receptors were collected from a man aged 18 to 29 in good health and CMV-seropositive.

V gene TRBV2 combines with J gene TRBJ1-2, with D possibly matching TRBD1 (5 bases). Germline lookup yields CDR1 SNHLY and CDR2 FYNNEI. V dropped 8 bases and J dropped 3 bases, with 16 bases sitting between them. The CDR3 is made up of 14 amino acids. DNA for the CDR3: TGTGCCAGCGGAGGAGGGGTCACGGACTATGGCTACACCTTC. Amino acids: CASGGGVTDYGYTF. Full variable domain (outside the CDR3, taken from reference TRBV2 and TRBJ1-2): EPEVTQTPSHQVTQMGQEVILRCVPISNHLYFYWYRQILGQKVEFLVSFYNNEISEKSEIFDDQFSVERPDGSNFTLKIRSTKLEDSAMYFCASGGGVTDYGYTFGSGTRLTVV.

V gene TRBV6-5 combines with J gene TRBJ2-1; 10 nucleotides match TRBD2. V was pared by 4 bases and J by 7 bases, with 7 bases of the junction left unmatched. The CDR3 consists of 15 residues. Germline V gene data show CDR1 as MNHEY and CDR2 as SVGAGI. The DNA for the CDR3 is TGTGCCAGCAGTTCGCCGGCTAGCGGGAGAAATGAGCAGTTCTTC. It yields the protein CASSSPASGRNEQFF.

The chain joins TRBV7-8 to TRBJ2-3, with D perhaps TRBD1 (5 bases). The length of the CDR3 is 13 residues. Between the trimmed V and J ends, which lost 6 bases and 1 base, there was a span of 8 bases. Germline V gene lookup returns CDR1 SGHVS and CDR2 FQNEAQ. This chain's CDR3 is CASRGRRTDTQYF. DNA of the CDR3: TGTGCCAGCAGGGGGCGGCGCACAGATACGCAGTATTTT. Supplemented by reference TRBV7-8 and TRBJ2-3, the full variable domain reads GAGVSQSPRYKVAKRGQDVALRCDPISGHVSLFWYQQALGQGPEFLTYFQNEAQLDKSGLPSDRFFAERPEGSVSTLKIQRTQQEDSAVYLCASRGRRTDTQYFGPGTRLTVL.

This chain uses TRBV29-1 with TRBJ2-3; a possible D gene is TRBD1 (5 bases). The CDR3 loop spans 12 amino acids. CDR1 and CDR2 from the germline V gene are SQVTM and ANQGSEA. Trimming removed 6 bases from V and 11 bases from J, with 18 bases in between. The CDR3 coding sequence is TGCAGCGTGGGATGGGGCAGGCAGGGGCAGTATTTT. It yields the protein CSVGWGRQGQYF.

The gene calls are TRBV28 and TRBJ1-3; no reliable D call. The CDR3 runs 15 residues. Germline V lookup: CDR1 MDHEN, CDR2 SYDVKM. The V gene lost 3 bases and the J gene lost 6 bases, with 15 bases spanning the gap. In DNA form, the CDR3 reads TGTGCCAGCAGTTTTTTCGGAGCGCAACTAAACACCATATATTTT. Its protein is CASSFFGAQLNTIYF.

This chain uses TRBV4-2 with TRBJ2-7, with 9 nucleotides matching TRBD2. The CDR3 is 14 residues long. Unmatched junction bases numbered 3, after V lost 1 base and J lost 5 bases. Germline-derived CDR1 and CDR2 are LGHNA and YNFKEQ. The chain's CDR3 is CASSQARTSDEQYF. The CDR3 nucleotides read TGTGCCAGCAGCCAAGCACGGACTAGCGACGAGCAGTACTTC.

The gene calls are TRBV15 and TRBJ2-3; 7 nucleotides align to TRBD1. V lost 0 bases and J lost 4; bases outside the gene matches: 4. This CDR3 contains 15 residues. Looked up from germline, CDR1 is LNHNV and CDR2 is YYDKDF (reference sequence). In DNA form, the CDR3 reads TGTGCCACCAGCAGAGATCACAGGGGCCCAGATACGCAGTATTTT. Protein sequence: CATSRDHRGPDTQYF.

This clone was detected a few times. CDR3 sequence reads: CASSSTYEQYF. The DNA for the CDR3 is TGTGCCAGCAGTTCCACCTACGAGCAGTACTTC. The gene calls are TRBV6-5 and TRBJ2-5; D is unclear. The assigned J gene may be wrong: the sequence end matches TRBJ2-7 better. The CDR3 spans 11 residues. Germline V lookup: CDR1 MNHEY, CDR2 SVGAGI.

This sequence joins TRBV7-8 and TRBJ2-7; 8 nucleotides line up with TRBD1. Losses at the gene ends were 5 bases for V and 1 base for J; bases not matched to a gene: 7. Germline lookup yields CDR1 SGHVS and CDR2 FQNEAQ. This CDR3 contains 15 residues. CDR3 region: CASSPGTGPSYEQYF. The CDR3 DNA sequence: TGTGCCAGCAGCCCCGGGACAGGACCTTCCTACGAGCAGTACTTC.

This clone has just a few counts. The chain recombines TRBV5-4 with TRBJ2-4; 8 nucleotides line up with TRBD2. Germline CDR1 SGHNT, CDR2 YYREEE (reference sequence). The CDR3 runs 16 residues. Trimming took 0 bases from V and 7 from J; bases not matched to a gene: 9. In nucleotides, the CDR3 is TGTGCCAGCAGCTTGGGAGGGACTAGTATGCTTAACATTCAGTACTTC. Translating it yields CASSLGGTSMLNIQYF. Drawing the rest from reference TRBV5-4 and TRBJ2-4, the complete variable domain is ETGVTQSPTHLIKTRGQQVTLRCSSQSGHNTVSWYQQALGQGPQFIFQYYREEENGRGNFPPRFSGLQFPNYSSELNVNALELDDSALYLCASSLGGTSMLNIQYFGAGTRLSVL.

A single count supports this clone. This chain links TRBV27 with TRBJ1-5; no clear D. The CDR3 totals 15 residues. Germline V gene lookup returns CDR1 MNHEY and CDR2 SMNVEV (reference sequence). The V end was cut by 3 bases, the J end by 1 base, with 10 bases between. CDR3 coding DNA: TGTGCCAGCAGTTTCTCGGGTCTGAGCAATCAGCCCCAGCATTTT. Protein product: CASSFSGLSNQPQHF.

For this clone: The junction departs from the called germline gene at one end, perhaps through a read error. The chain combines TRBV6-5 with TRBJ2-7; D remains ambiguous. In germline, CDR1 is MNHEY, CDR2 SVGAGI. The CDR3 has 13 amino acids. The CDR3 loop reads CASQRGAPYEQHF. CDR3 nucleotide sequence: TGTGCCAGCCAGCGTGGAGCCCCCTACGAGCAGCACTTC.

The CDR3 loop reads CAISESGGQLGNEQFF. The CDR3 DNA follows: TGTGCCATCAGTGAGTCCGGGGGGCAATTAGGGAATGAGCAGTTCTTC. The V call is TRBV10-3, the J call TRBJ2-1; maybe TRBD2 (7 bases). Trimming removed 0 bases at V and 7 bases at J, with 16 bases between. CDR1 is ENHRY, CDR2 SYGVKD, per germline. The length of the CDR3 is 16 residues.

The CDR3 spells CASSLYLDEQYF. The DNA of the CDR3 is TGTGCCAGCAGTTTATATCTAGACGAGCAGTACTTC. The chain couples TRBV28 to TRBJ2-7; D gene unclear. CDR1 and CDR2 from the germline V gene are MDHEN and SYDVKM. The CDR3 loop spans 12 amino acids. V lost 1 base, J lost 5 bases, and 6 bases lay in between. Drawing the rest from reference TRBV28 and TRBJ2-7, the complete variable domain is DVKVTQSSRYLVKRTGEKVFLECVQDMDHENMFWYRQDPGLGLRLIYFSYDVKMKEKGDIPEGYSVSREKKERFSLILESASTNQTSMYLCASSLYLDEQYFGPGTRLTVT.

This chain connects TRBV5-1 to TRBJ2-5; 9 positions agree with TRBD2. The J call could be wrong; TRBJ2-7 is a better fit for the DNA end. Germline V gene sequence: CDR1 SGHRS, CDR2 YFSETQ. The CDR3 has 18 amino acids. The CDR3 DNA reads TGCGCCAGCAGCAGGGGCTTCCTTACTAGCGGGCCCGAGGACGAGCAGTACTTC. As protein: CASSRGFLTSGPEDEQYF.

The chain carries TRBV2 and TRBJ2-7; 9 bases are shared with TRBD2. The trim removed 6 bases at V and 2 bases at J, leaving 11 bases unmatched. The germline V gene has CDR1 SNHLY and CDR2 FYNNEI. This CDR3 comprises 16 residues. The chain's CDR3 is CASRKSPTSGPYEQYF. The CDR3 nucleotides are TGTGCCAGCAGGAAGTCCCCCACTAGCGGGCCCTACGAGCAGTACTTC.

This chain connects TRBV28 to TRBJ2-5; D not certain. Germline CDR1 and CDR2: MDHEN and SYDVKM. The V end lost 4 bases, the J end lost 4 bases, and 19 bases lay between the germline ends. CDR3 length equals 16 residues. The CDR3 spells CASSSPLNYPRETQYF. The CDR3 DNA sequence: TGTGCCAGCAGTTCGCCGCTAAATTACCCGCGAGAGACCCAGTACTTC. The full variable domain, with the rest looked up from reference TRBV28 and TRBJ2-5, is DVKVTQSSRYLVKRTGEKVFLECVQDMDHENMFWYRQDPGLGLRLIYFSYDVKMKEKGDIPEGYSVSREKKERFSLILESASTNQTSMYLCASSSPLNYPRETQYFGPGTRLLVL.